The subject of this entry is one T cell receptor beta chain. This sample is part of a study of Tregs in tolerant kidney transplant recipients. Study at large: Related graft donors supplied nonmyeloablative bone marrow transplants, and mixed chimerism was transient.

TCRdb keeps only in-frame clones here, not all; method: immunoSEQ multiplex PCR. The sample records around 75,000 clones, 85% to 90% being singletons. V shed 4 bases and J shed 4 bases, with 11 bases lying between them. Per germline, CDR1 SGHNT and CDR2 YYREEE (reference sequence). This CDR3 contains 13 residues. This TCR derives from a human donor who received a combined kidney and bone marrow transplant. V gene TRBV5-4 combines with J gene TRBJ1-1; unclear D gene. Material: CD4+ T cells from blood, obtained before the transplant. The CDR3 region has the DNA TGTGCCAGCAGCCTACCAAGAGGCACTGAAGCTTTCTTT. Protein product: CASSLPRGTEAFF.